This is a list of T cell receptor beta chains from one sample in a study of identical twins. TCRdb fed the 5' RACE reads into MiXCR, producing one record per CDR3 protein. The sample shows 500,000 to 700,000 distinct CDR3 sequences, just over 7% of them seen only once. These same records also appear under a second study, on yellow fever vaccine responses in identical twins.

Sequences were obtained from PBMCs. All receptors derive from a young woman in good health. The CDR3 runs from the conserved cysteine through the conserved F or W. The D gene is left open where the match is weak. A clone size is listed for some rows: how often the clone was seen (once, few, many), or a class if it is expanded.

size	D	V	J	CDR3	DNA
few	NA	TRBV5-1	TRBJ1-1	CASSLRLGDTEAFF	TGCGCCAGCAGCTTAAGGCTAGGAGACACTGAAGCTTTCTTT
many	TRBD1	TRBV7-9	TRBJ1-2	CASSLAGTDKTTF	TGTGCCAGCAGCTTAGCGGGGACAGATAAGACCACCTTC
NA	NA	TRBV28	TRBJ1-2	CASMTANYGYTF	TGTGCCAGCATGACCGCTAACTATGGCTACACCTTC
few	NA	TRBV20-1	TRBJ2-2	CSATDGSNTGELFF	TGCAGTGCCACGGACGGATCTAACACCGGGGAGCTGTTTTTT
many	TRBD2	TRBV20-1	TRBJ2-7	CSAAGLVIYEQYF	TGCAGTGCCGCGGGACTAGTAATCTACGAGCAGTACTTC
many	NA	TRBV27	TRBJ2-7	CASSLGPVLYEQYF	TGTGCCAGCAGTTTAGGTCCGGTCCTCTACGAGCAGTACTTC
few	TRBD2	TRBV28	TRBJ2-5	CASSPPPRASGGETQYF	TGTGCCAGCAGTCCCCCCCCGCGGGCTAGCGGAGGAGAGACCCAGTACTTC
few	TRBD2	TRBV29-1	TRBJ2-1	CSVEVAGGHSSYNEQFF	TGCAGCGTTGAGGTAGCGGGGGGCCACAGCTCCTACAATGAGCAGTTCTTC
few	TRBD2	TRBV20-1	TRBJ2-1	CSARDWREGSYNEQFF	TGCAGTGCTAGAGATTGGCGGGAGGGGTCCTACAATGAGCAGTTCTTC
many	NA	TRBV20-1	TRBJ1-1	CSARDMGGGTEAFF	TGCAGTGCTAGAGATATGGGGGGGGGTACTGAAGCTTTCTTT
NA	NA	TRBV5-1	TRBJ2-7	CASSLELDGDYEQYF	TGCGCCAGCAGCTTGGAACTAGATGGAGACTACGAGCAGTACTTC
many	NA	TRBV5-1	TRBJ2-3	CASSPVRSTDTQYF	TGCGCCAGCAGCCCTGTTCGGAGCACAGATACGCAGTATTTT
few	NA	TRBV7-8	TRBJ2-6	CASSTQGWSGANVLTF	TGTGCCAGCAGCACTCAAGGGTGGTCTGGGGCCAACGTCCTGACTTTC
NA	TRBD2	TRBV5-4	TRBJ2-1	CASSHGTSIEQFF	TGTGCCAGCAGCCATGGGACTAGTATTGAGCAGTTCTTC
many	NA	TRBV5-1	TRBJ1-2	CASSLGQANYGYTF	TGTGCCAGCAGCTTAGGCCAGGCCAACTATGGCTACACCTTC
NA	NA	TRBV5-1	TRBJ1-4	CASSQNPGSNEKLFF	TGCGCCAGCAGTCAAAACCCGGGCTCTAATGAAAAACTGTTTTTT
NA	NA	TRBV27	TRBJ2-7	CASSFQQGRYEQYF	TGTGCCAGCAGTTTTCAACAGGGGAGGTACGAGCAGTACTTC